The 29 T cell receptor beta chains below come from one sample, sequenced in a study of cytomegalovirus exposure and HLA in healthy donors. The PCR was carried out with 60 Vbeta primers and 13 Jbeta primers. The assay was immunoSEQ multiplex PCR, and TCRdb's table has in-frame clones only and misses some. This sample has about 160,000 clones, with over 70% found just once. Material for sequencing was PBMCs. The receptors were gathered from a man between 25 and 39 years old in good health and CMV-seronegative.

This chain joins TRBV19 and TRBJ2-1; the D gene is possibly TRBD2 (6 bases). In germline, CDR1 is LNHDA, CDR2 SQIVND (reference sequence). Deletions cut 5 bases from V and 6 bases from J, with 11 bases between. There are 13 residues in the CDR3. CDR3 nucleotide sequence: TGTGCCAGTAGTTGGCGGCGGGGCAATGAGCAGTTCTTC. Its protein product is CASSWRRGNEQFF.

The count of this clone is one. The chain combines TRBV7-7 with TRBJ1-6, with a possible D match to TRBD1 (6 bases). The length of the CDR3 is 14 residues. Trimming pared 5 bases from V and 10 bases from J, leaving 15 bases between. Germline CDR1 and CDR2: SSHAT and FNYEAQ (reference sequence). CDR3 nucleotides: TGTGCCAGCAGCGATGGGGGGGCAAGGTCACCCCTCCACTTT. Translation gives CASSDGGARSPLHF.

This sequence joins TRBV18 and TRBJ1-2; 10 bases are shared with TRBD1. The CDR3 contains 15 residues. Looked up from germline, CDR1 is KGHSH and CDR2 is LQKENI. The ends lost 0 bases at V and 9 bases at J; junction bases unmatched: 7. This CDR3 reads CASSPPGDRGCSYTF. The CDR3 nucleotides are TGTGCCAGCTCACCACCGGGGGACAGGGGATGTAGCTACACCTTC.

CDR3: CASSPPVEYGFGELFF. The CDR3 DNA reads as TGTGCCAGCAGCCCCCCTGTCGAGTACGGGTTTGGGGAGCTGTTTTTT. The V call is TRBV7-7, the J call TRBJ2-2; D uncertain. Germline V gene data show CDR1 as SSHAT and CDR2 as FNYEAQ (reference sequence). Trimming removed 5 bases at V and 8 bases at J, with 21 bases between. This CDR3 comprises 16 residues.

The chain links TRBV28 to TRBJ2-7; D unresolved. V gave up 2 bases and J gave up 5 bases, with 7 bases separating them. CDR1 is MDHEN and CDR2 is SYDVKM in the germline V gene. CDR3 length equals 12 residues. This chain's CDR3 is CASSLSPHEQYF. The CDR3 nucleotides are TGTGCCAGCAGTTTAAGCCCCCACGAGCAGTACTTC.

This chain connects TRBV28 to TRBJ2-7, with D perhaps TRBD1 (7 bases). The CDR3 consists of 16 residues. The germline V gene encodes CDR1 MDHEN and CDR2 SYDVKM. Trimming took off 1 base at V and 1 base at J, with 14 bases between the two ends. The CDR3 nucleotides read TGTGCCAGCAGTTTATTAGGCCAGGGGGGTTCCTACGAGCAGTACTTC. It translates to CASSLLGQGGSYEQYF.

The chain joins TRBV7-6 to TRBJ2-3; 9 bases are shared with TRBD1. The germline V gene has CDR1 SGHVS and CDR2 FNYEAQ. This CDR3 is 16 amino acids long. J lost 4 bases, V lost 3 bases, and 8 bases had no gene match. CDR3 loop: CASSFPGDRVSDTQYF. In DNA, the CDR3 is TGTGCCAGCAGCTTCCCGGGGGACAGGGTTTCAGATACGCAGTATTTT.

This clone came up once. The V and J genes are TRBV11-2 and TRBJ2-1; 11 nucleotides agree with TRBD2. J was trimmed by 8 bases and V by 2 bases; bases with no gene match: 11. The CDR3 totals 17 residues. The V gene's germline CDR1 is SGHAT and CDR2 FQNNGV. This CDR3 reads CASSLPPLAGGIDEQFF. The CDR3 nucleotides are TGTGCCAGCAGCTTACCCCCTTTAGCGGGAGGGATCGATGAGCAGTTCTTC. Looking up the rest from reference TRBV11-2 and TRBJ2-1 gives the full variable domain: EAGVAQSPRYKIIEKRQSVAFWCNPISGHATLYWYQQILGQGPKLLIQFQNNGVVDDSQLPKDRFSAERLKGVDSTLKIQPAKLEDSAVYLCASSLPPLAGGIDEQFFGPGTRLTVL.

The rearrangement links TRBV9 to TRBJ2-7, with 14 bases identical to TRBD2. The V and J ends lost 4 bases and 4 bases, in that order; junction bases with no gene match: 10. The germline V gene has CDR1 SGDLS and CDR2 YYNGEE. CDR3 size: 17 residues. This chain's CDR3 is CASSPGTSGGPGYEQYF. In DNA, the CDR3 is TGTGCCAGCAGCCCCGGGACTAGCGGGGGCCCCGGGTACGAGCAGTACTTC.

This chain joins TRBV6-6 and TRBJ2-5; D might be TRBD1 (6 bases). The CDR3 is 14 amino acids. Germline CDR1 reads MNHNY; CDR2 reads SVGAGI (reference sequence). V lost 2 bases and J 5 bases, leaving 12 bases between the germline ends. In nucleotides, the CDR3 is TGTGCCAGCAGTTACGGGGGCACCGGGGAGACCCAGTACTTC. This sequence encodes CASSYGGTGETQYF.

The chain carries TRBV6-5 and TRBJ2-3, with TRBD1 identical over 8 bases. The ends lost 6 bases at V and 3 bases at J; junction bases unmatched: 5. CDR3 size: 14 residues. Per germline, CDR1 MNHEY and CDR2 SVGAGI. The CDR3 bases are TGTGCCAGCAGCAGGGGGCTCGGGACAGATACGCAGTATTTT. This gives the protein CASSRGLGTDTQYF.

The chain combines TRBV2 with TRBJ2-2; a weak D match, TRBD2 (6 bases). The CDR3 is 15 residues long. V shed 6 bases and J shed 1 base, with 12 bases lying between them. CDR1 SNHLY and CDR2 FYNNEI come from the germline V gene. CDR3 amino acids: CASRPDGGNTGELFF. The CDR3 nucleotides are TGTGCCAGCAGGCCAGACGGGGGGAACACCGGGGAGCTGTTTTTT. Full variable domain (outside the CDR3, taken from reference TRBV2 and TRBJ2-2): EPEVTQTPSHQVTQMGQEVILRCVPISNHLYFYWYRQILGQKVEFLVSFYNNEISEKSEIFDDQFSVERPDGSNFTLKIRSTKLEDSAMYFCASRPDGGNTGELFFGEGSRLTVL.

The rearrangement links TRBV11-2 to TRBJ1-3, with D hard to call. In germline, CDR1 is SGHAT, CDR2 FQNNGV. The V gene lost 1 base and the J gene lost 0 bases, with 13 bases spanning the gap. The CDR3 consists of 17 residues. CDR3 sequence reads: CASSLVPGSSSGNTIYF. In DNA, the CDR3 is TGTGCCAGCAGCTTAGTTCCAGGCTCTTCCTCTGGAAACACCATATATTTT.

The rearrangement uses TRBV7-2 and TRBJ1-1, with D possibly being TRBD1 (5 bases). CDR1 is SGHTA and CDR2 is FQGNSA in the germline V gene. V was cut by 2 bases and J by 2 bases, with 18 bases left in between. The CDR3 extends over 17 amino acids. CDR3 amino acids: CASSLILPGLINTEAFF. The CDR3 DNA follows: TGTGCCAGCAGCTTAATTTTGCCGGGACTGATTAACACTGAAGCTTTCTTT.

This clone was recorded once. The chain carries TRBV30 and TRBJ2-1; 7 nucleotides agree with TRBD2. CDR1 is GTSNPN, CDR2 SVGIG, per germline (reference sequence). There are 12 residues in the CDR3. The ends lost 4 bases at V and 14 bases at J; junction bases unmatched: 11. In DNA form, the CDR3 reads TGTGCCTGGAACAGCGGGACCCGCCGGGAGTTCTTC. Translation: CAWNSGTRREFF.

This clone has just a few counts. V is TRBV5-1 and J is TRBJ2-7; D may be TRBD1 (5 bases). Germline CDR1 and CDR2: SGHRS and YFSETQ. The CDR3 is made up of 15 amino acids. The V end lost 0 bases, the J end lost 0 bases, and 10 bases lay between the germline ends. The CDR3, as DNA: TGCGCCAGCAGCTTGGACAGGCTTATCTCCTACGAGCAGTACTTC. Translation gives CASSLDRLISYEQYF.

As DNA, the CDR3 is TGTGCCAGTAGTCTTCGTTCAGGGACTCCTAACACCGGGGAGCTGTTTTTT. As protein: CASSLRSGTPNTGELFF. The chain links TRBV19 to TRBJ2-2; D perhaps matches TRBD2 (6 bases). Germline V gene lookup returns CDR1 LNHDA and CDR2 SQIVND (reference sequence). The CDR3 has 17 residues. The V end was cut by 5 bases, the J end by 2 bases, with 18 bases between.

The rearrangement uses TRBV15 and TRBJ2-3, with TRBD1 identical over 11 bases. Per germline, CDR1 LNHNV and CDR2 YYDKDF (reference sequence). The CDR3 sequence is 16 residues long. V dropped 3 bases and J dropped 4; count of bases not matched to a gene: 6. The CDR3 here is CATSSLSGQGADTQYF. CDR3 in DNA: TGTGCCACCAGCAGCCTGTCGGGACAGGGGGCAGATACGCAGTATTTT.

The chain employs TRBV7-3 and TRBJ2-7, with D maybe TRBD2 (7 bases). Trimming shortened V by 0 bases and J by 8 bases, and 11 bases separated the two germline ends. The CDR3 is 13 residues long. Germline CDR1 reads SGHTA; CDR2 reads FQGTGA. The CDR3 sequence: CASSLTGGGQQYF. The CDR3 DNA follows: TGTGCCAGCAGCTTAACGGGCGGGGGCCAGCAGTACTTC.

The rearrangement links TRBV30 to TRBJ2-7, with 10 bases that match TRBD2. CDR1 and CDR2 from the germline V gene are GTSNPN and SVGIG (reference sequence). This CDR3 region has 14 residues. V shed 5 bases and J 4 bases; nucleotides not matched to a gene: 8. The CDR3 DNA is TGTGCCTGGGCCAGTGGACTAGCGGTTTACGAGCAGTACTTC. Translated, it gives CAWASGLAVYEQYF.

CDR3 bases: TGTGCCAGCAGTGTCGGGCAGCCCCAGCATTTT. Translated: CASSVGQPQHF. The J gene is TRBJ1-5, the V gene TRBV2, with D unresolved. This CDR3 is 11 amino acids long. V lost 4 bases to trimming and J lost 7 bases, with 5 bases between them. CDR1 is SNHLY and CDR2 is FYNNEI in the germline V gene.

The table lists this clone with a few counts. CDR3 nucleotide sequence: TGTGCCAGCAGTGACTACTACGAGCAGTACTTC. It encodes CASSDYYEQYF. The chain has TRBV2 and TRBJ2-7; no definite D call. Germline loops: CDR1 SNHLY, CDR2 FYNNEI. V was clipped by 3 bases and J by 3 bases, with 3 bases between them. CDR3 length equals 11 residues.

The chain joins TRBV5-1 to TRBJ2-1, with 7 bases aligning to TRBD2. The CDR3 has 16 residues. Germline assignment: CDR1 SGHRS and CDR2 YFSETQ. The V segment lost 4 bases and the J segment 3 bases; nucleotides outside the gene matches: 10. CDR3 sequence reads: CASSLPSGAFYNEQFF. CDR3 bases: TGCGCCAGCAGCCTCCCTAGCGGCGCGTTCTACAATGAGCAGTTCTTC. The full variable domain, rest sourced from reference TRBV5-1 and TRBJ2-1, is KAGVTQTPRYLIKTRGQQVTLSCSPISGHRSVSWYQQTPGQGLQFLFEYFSETQRNKGNFPGRFSGRQFSNSRSEMNVSTLELGDSALYLCASSLPSGAFYNEQFFGPGTRLTVL.

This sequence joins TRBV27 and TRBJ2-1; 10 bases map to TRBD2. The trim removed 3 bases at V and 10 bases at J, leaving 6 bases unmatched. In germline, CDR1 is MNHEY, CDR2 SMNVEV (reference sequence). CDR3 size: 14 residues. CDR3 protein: CASSFSGGAREQFF. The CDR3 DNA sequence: TGTGCCAGCAGTTTCAGCGGGGGGGCGAGGGAGCAGTTCTTC.

Here the CDR3 reads CASSPGTRGIEQYF. Written as DNA, the CDR3 is TGTGCCAGCAGCCCCGGGACTAGAGGCATCGAGCAGTACTTC. The genes are TRBV14 and TRBJ2-7, with TRBD2 identical over 8 bases. Trimming at V came to 4 bases and at J to 6 bases, leaving 8 bases not matched to a gene. Germline V lookup: CDR1 SGHDN, CDR2 FVKESK. This CDR3 has 14 amino acids.

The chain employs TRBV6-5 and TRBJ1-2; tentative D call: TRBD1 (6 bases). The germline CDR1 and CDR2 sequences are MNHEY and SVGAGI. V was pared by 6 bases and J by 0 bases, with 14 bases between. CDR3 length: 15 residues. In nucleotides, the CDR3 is TGTGCCAGCAGATATTATCGGGACACTAACTATGGCTACACCTTC. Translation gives CASRYYRDTNYGYTF.

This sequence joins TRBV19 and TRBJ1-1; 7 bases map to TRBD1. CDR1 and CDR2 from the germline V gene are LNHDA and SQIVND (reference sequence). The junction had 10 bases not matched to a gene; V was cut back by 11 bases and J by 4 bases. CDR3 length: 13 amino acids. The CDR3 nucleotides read TGTGCCGCATGGGGCCCAGGGGGCACTGAAGCTTTCTTT. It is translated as CAAWGPGGTEAFF.

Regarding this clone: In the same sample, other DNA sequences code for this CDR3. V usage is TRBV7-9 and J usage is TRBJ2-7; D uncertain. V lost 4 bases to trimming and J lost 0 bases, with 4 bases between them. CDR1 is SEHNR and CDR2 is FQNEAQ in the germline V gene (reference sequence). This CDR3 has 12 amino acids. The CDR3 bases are TGTGCCAGCAGCTCCAGCTCCTACGAGCAGTACTTC. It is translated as CASSSSSYEQYF.

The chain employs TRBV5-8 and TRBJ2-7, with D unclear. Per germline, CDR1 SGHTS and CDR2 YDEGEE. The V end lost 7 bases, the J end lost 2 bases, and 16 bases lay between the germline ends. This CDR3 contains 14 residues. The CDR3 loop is CASGRTGRTYEQYF. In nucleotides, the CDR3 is TGTGCCAGCGGCCGAACGGGTAGGACCTACGAGCAGTACTTC.